The rows below give T cell receptor beta chains drawn from one sample of a study of post-analysis software for immune sequencing data. A single record per CDR3 protein comes from TCRdb applying MiXCR to the PCR reads. This table holds a few hundred thousand distinct CDR3 sequences, just over 35% found once. The source material was blood. These receptors originate from a girl between 5 and 17 years old with multiple sclerosis. Both conserved end residues are part of each CDR3. Each record gives: CDR3 protein, D gene, J gene, clone size, V gene. A D gene is named only where the DNA matches it firmly. Part of the rows lack a size; the others show once, few, many or a class for expanded clones.

CDR3 protein: CASSYGTAQGDGYTF
D gene: TRBD1
J gene: TRBJ1-2
clone size: NA
V gene: TRBV7-6

CDR3 protein: CASSVRIRPQHF
D gene: NA
J gene: TRBJ1-5
clone size: NA
V gene: TRBV12-3/TRBV12-4

CDR3 protein: CSAATGTGGDEQYF
D gene: TRBD1
J gene: TRBJ2-7
clone size: NA
V gene: TRBV20-1

CDR3 protein: CASSPAGGGYGYTF
D gene: TRBD1
J gene: TRBJ1-2
clone size: many
V gene: TRBV7-8

CDR3 protein: CASSHQGCTEAFF
D gene: NA
J gene: TRBJ1-1
clone size: NA
V gene: TRBV5-1

CDR3 protein: CASTRDRAGTDAEYF
D gene: TRBD1
J gene: TRBJ2-3
clone size: NA
V gene: TRBV12-3/TRBV12-4

CDR3 protein: CASSLSPGQGGQPQHF
D gene: TRBD1
J gene: TRBJ1-5
clone size: few
V gene: TRBV5-1

CDR3 protein: CASSFTGGRNTEAFF
D gene: TRBD1
J gene: TRBJ1-1
clone size: NA
V gene: TRBV11-2

CDR3 protein: CSATSVAVGSYEQYF
D gene: NA
J gene: TRBJ2-7
clone size: NA
V gene: TRBV20-1

CDR3 protein: CASSYSEGSNEKLFF
D gene: NA
J gene: TRBJ1-4
clone size: few
V gene: TRBV6-6

CDR3 protein: CASSSGSTNTGELFF
D gene: NA
J gene: TRBJ2-2
clone size: NA
V gene: TRBV7-9

CDR3 protein: CASSSDRGARSSPLHF
D gene: TRBD1
J gene: TRBJ1-6
clone size: NA
V gene: TRBV5-1

CDR3 protein: CASSPGAPEAFF
D gene: NA
J gene: TRBJ1-1
clone size: NA
V gene: TRBV18

CDR3 protein: CSATGAEESQETQYF
D gene: TRBD1
J gene: TRBJ2-5
clone size: NA
V gene: TRBV20-1